The TCR beta chain described here comes from a study of CD8 T cells in ankylosing spondylitis. Study-level findings and limits: A TCR beta motif of fewer than ten highly homologous variants seemed to mark ankylosing spondylitis blood. Some motif variants had been reported before (in reactive arthritis synovial fluid and blood).

On this clonotype itself: Its antigen is currently unknown.

Each TCR beta library was made by quantitative 5'-RACE that incorporated molecular barcodes. TCRdb analysed the 5' RACE reads with MiXCR anew, one entry per CDR3 protein. This sample has fewer than 500,000 distinct CDR3 sequences, with 20% to 25% found just once. The sequence was collected from a male donor with ankylosing spondylitis. The specimen sequenced was blood, either unsorted or a sorted T cell fraction (not recorded which).

The CDR3 nucleotides are TGTGCCAGCAGTTCCTCAGGGGCCCCTAGAACTGAAGCTTTCTTT. Amino acids: CASSSSGAPRTEAFF. The chain is built from TRBV28 and TRBJ1-1; D may be TRBD1 (6 bases). The CDR3 runs to 15 residues. V was shortened by 4 bases and J by 5 bases, with 17 bases between the two germline ends. The germline V gene has CDR1 MDHEN and CDR2 SYDVKM.